This T cell receptor beta chain was identified during a study of blood T cells in healthy people across ages. Next came a second PCR, run for about 7 to 12 cycles, which used a sample-barcoded 5' primer along with a J-beta primer mix. TCRdb itself ran the 5' RACE reads through MiXCR, one entry per CDR3 protein. This table holds some 1.5 million distinct CDR3 sequences, approximately 28% found once. Findings and caveats of the study: It was held that diversity estimates obtained from one million T cells represented underestimates. More naive CD4+ cells and higher diversity were found in long-lived than in aged donors.

CDR1 SQVTM and CDR2 ANQGSEA come from the germline V gene. The CDR3 loop spans 15 amino acids. Trimming removed 1 base at V and 1 base at J, with 8 bases between. This clonotype has a count of ten or more. Its target is not known. The rearrangement joins TRBV29-1 to TRBJ2-6; D is perhaps TRBD1 or TRBD2 (5 bases each). The receptor comes from a woman younger than 45 in good health. Sequenced: blood. CDR3 coding DNA: TGCAGCGTTGAAGTCGAGGGGTCTGGGGCCAACGTCCTGACTTTC. Protein sequence: CSVEVEGSGANVLTF. Complete variable domain (other parts from reference TRBV29-1 and TRBJ2-6): SAVISQKPSRDICQRGTSLTIQCQVDSQVTMMFWYRQQPGQSLTLIATANQGSEATYESGFVIDKFPISRPNLTFSTLTVSNMSPEDSSIYLCSVEVEGSGANVLTFGAGSRLTVL.